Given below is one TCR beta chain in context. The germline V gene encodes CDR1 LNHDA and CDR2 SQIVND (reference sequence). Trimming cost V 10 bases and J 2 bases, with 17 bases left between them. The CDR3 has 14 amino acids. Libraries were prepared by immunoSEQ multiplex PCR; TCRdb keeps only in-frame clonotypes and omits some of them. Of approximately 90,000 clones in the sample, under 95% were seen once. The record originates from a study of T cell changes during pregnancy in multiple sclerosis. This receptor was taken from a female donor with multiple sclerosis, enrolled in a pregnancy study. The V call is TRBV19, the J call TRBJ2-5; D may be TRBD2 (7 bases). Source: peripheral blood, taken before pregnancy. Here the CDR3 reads CATRRGLNQETQYF. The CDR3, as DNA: TGTGCCACCCGGCGGGGGCTGAATCAAGAGACCCAGTACTTC.